These T cell receptor beta chains were read from a single sample in a study of post-analysis software for immune sequencing data. TCRdb used MiXCR to reprocess the PCR reads, holding one entry per CDR3 protein. The data show around 440,000 distinct CDR3 sequences, with under 55% seen just once and roughly 12% held by the top ten. Sequenced sample: blood. The receptors originated from a girl under 18 with multiple sclerosis. Each CDR3 is given with its conserved first and last residue. Each record gives: J gene, clone size, D gene, V gene, CDR3 DNA, CDR3 protein. D genes are given only for firm matches. Some rows mark clone size as missing; the rest say once, few, many or name a class of expanded clone.

j_call: TRBJ2-1; clone_size: few; d_call: TRBD2; v_call: TRBV12-3/TRBV12-4; cdr3_nt: TGTGCCAGCAGCCCTGTCCGCACAGCGGGAGTGGATAATGAGCAGTTCTTC; cdr3_aa: CASSPVRTAGVDNEQFF
j_call: TRBJ2-1; clone_size: .; d_call: .; v_call: TRBV6-2/TRBV6-3; cdr3_nt: TGTGCCAGCACCGAGGGACCGGGAGATGAGCAGTTCTTC; cdr3_aa: CASTEGPGDEQFF
j_call: TRBJ2-7; clone_size: .; d_call: .; v_call: TRBV7-2; cdr3_nt: TGTGCCAGCAGCTTAGGGGCACAGATCTACGAGCAGTACTTC; cdr3_aa: CASSLGAQIYEQYF
j_call: TRBJ2-1; clone_size: few; d_call: .; v_call: TRBV12-3/TRBV12-4; cdr3_nt: TGTGCCAGCAGTTTCTACGGGTTGAGCTCCTACAATGAGCAGTTCTTC; cdr3_aa: CASSFYGLSSYNEQFF
j_call: TRBJ2-1; clone_size: few; d_call: TRBD2; v_call: TRBV4-2; cdr3_nt: TGTGCCAGCAGCCAAGAAGGATTAGCGGGAGCGCTCTCCTACAATGAGCAGTTCTTC; cdr3_aa: CASSQEGLAGALSYNEQFF
j_call: TRBJ2-7; clone_size: .; d_call: TRBD1; v_call: TRBV4-3; cdr3_nt: TGCGCCAGCAGCCAAGACCCGACAGGGGTGGGAGAGCAGTACTTC; cdr3_aa: CASSQDPTGVGEQYF
j_call: TRBJ2-1; clone_size: .; d_call: TRBD2; v_call: TRBV10-3; cdr3_nt: TGTGCCATTTTAGCGGGAGTTTACCCATACAATGAGCAGTTCTTC; cdr3_aa: CAILAGVYPYNEQFF
j_call: TRBJ2-1; clone_size: few; d_call: .; v_call: TRBV29-1; cdr3_nt: TGCAGCGGGGGGATCTCCTACAATGAGCAGTTCTTC; cdr3_aa: CSGGISYNEQFF
j_call: TRBJ2-3; clone_size: .; d_call: TRBD1; v_call: TRBV12-3/TRBV12-4; cdr3_nt: TGTGCCAGCAGTTTTTGGGGGACAGCTAGCACAGATACGCAGTATTTT; cdr3_aa: CASSFWGTASTDTQYF
j_call: TRBJ2-7; clone_size: .; d_call: .; v_call: TRBV5-1; cdr3_nt: TGCGCCAGCAGCTTATGGGGCGACGAGCAGTACTTC; cdr3_aa: CASSLWGDEQYF
j_call: TRBJ2-1; clone_size: .; d_call: TRBD2; v_call: TRBV20-1; cdr3_nt: TGCAGTGCTACAAGACTAGCGGAGAGCTCCTACAATGTGCAGTTCTTC; cdr3_aa: CSATRLAESSYNVQFF
j_call: TRBJ1-1; clone_size: once; d_call: .; v_call: TRBV4-2; cdr3_nt: TGTGCCAGCAGCCAAGGGGCCGGGACAACAAACACTGAAGCTTTCTTT; cdr3_aa: CASSQGAGTTNTEAFF
j_call: TRBJ2-1; clone_size: .; d_call: TRBD2; v_call: TRBV19; cdr3_nt: TGTGCCAGTAGTATTGCCCGCCTAGCGGGAGCTGGGAATGAGCAGTTCTTC; cdr3_aa: CASSIARLAGAGNEQFF
j_call: TRBJ2-3; clone_size: .; d_call: .; v_call: TRBV18; cdr3_nt: TGTGCCAGCTCACCACAGGGCACAGATACGCAGTATTTT; cdr3_aa: CASSPQGTDTQYF
j_call: TRBJ2-7; clone_size: .; d_call: .; v_call: TRBV4-3; cdr3_nt: TGCGCCAGCAGCCAATCAACGGGCGGGTCCGGTAATGAGAAGTACTTC; cdr3_aa: CASSQSTGGSGNEKYF
j_call: TRBJ2-7; clone_size: .; d_call: TRBD1; v_call: TRBV4-3; cdr3_nt: TGCGCCAGCAGCCTTCTCCCAGGGGGAATCGACGAGCAGTACTTC; cdr3_aa: CASSLLPGGIDEQYF
j_call: TRBJ2-1; clone_size: once; d_call: TRBD2; v_call: TRBV7-3; cdr3_nt: TGTGCCAGCCAACAAGGCCCGGCGGGAGGTTACAATGAGCAGTTCTTC; cdr3_aa: CASQQGPAGGYNEQFF
j_call: TRBJ2-6; clone_size: few; d_call: .; v_call: TRBV7-6; cdr3_nt: TGTGCCAGCAGCTTAGATGGCAGGGGGGCGGACTCTGGGGCCAACGTCCTGACTTTC; cdr3_aa: CASSLDGRGADSGANVLTF
j_call: TRBJ2-1; clone_size: .; d_call: .; v_call: TRBV5-1; cdr3_nt: TGCGCCAGCAGCTTGGCCGCGGGCAATGGGCAGTTCTTC; cdr3_aa: CASSLAAGNGQFF
j_call: TRBJ1-2; clone_size: .; d_call: TRBD1; v_call: TRBV6-1; cdr3_nt: TGTGTCAGCAGATTCCGGGACAGTAACTATGGCTACACCTTC; cdr3_aa: CVSRFRDSNYGYTF